This TCR beta chain was documented in a study of blood T cells in healthy people across ages. With 6 bases clipped from V and 7 bases from J, the junction kept 16 bases outside the gene matches. The length of the CDR3 is 18 residues. Germline V CDR1 and CDR2: SGHAT, FQDESV (reference sequence). PCR was performed a second time for about 7 to 12 cycles using a sample-barcoded 5' primer and a J-beta primer mix. One entry per CDR3 protein, called by TCRdb with MiXCR from the 5' RACE reads. The data show 700,000 or so distinct CDR3 sequences, with around 43% seen just once and about 30% held by the top ten.

This receptor was obtained from an elderly man in good health. This chain joins TRBV11-1 and TRBJ2-1, with TRBD1 identical over 12 bases. Source material: blood. For the CDR3, the DNA is TGTGCCAGCAGTGGAACGAGACCCGGGACAGGGGGCTTAAATGAGCAGTTCTTC. Translated: CASSGTRPGTGGLNEQFF.